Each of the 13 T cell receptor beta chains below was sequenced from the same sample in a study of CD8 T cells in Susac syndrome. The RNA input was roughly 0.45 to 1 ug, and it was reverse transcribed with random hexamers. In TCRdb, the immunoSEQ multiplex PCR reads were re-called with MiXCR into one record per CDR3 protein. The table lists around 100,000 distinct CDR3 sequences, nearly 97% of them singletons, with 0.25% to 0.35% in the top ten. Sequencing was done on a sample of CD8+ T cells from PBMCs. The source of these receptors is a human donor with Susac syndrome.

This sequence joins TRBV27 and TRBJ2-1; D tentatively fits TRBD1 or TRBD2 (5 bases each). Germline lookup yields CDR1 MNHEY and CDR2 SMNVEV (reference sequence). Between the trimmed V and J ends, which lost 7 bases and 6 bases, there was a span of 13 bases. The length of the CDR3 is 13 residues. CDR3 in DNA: TGTGCCAGCACCCCTTTGGGGGTCAATGAGCAGTTCTTC. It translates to CASTPLGVNEQFF.

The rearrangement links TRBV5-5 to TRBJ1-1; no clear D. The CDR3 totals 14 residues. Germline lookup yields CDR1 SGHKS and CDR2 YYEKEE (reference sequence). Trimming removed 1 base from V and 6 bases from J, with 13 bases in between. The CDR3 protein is CASSLLIVGAEAFF. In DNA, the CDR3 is TGTGCCAGCAGCTTGCTCATTGTTGGCGCTGAAGCTTTCTTT.

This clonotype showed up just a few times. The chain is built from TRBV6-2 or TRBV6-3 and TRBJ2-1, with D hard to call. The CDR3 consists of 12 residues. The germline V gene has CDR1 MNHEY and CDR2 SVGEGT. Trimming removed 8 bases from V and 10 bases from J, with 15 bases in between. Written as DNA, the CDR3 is TGTGCCAGCGCCGAAAGAGCGCAGGAGCAGTTCTTC. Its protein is CASAERAQEQFF.

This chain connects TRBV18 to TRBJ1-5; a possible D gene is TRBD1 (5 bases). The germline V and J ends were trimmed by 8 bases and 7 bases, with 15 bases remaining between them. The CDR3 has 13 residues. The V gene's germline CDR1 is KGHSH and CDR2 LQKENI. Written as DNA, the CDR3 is TGTGCCAGCGCGGCAGGGTTAGACCAGCCCCAGCATTTT. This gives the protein CASAAGLDQPQHF.

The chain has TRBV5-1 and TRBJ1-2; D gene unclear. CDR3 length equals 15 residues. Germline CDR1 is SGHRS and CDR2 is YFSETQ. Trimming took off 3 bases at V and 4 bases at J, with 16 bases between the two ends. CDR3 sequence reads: CASSSSGQEGYGYTF. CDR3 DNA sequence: TGCGCCAGCAGCTCCAGTGGGCAGGAGGGCTATGGCTACACCTTC.

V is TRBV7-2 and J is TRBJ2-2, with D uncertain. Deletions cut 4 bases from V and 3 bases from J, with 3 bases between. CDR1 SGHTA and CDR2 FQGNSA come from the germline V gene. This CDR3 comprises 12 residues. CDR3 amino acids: CASSSDTGELFF. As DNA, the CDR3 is TGTGCCAGCAGCTCCGACACCGGGGAGCTGTTTTTT.

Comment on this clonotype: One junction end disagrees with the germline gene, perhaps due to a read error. The CDR3 region is CASRLGGSNQPQHF. CDR3 nucleotides: TGTGCCAGCAGGTTAGGCGGAAGCAATCAGCCCCAGCATTTT. V is TRBV7-8 and J is TRBJ1-5; D gene ambiguous. This CDR3 spans 14 amino acids. Germline-derived CDR1 and CDR2 are SGHVS and FQNEAQ.

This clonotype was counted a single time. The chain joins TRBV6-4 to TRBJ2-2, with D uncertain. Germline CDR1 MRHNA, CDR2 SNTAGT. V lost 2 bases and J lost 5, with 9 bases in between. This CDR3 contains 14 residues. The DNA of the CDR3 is TGTGCCAGCAGTGACACATTAGAGACCGGGGAGCTGTTTTTT. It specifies CASSDTLETGELFF.

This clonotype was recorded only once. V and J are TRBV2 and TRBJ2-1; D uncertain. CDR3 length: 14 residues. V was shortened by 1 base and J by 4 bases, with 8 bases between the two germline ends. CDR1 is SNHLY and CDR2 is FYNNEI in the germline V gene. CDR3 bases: TGTGCCAGCAGTGAAGATTTGGGGTACAATGAGCAGTTCTTC. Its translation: CASSEDLGYNEQFF.

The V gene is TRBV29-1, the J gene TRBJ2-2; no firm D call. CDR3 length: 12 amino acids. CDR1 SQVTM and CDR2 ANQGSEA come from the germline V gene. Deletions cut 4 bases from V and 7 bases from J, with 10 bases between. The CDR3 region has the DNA TGCAGCGTTGGACGGCTGGGCGGGGAGCTGTTTTTT. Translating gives CSVGRLGGELFF.

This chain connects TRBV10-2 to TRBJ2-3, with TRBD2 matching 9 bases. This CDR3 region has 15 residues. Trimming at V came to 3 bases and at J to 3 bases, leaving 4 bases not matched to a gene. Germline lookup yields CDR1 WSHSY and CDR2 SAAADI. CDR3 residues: CASSDGRGGTDTQYF. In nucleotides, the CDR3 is TGCGCCAGCAGTGACGGGCGGGGGGGGACAGATACGCAGTATTTT.

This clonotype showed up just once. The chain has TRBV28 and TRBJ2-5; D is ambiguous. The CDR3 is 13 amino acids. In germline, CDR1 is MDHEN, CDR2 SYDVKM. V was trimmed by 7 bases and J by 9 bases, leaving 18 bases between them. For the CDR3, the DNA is TGTGCCAGCATTTCCCCCTTGTCCGGATCCCAGTACTTC. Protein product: CASISPLSGSQYF.

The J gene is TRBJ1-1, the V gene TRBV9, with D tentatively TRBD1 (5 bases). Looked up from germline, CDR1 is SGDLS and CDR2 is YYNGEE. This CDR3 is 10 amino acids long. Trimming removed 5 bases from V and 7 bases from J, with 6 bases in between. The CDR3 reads CASRRGEAFF. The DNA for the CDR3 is TGTGCCAGCAGGAGGGGTGAAGCTTTCTTT.